This T cell receptor beta chain was recovered during a study of blood T cell repertoires in COVID-19. Study details: The United States, Italy and Spain supplied acute and convalescent COVID-19 samples.

This clone was picked up one time. Original analysis: Reference gene primers were amplified, and this amplification served to estimate nucleated cell counts. The table came from immunoSEQ multiplex PCR; TCRdb's copy has only in-frame clones and leaves some out. The V and J calls and the clone size are those of that table, but D and trimming were determined from the DNA. Of roughly 130,000 clones in the sample, about 87% were seen once. The CDR3 is 13 residues long. The germline V gene encodes CDR1 SGHNT and CDR2 YENEEA. Deletions cut 4 bases from V and 7 bases from J, with 8 bases between. Sequencing input: peripheral blood. The chain couples TRBV11-3 to TRBJ1-6; D is perhaps TRBD1 (5 bases). This TCR came from a woman aged 60-70 years with acute or convalescent COVID-19. CDR3 coding DNA: TGTGCCAGCAGCTCGAACAGGAATTCACCCCTCCACTTT. Encoded protein: CASSSNRNSPLHF.